This TCR beta chain was profiled in a study of CD8 T cells in Susac syndrome. V lost 3 bases, J lost 2 bases, and 11 bases lay in between. The CDR3 spans 15 residues. TCR beta was sequenced from blood CD8+ and CD4+ T cells. TEMRA cells were FACS-enriched, with CD8+ and CD4+ T cells isolated negatively. RNA, at about 0.5 to 1 ug, was reverse transcribed with random hexamers. Amplification of the TCR beta CDR3 was carried out by immunoSEQ multiplex PCR, which spanned a total of 54 Vbeta and 13 Jbeta segments. TCRdb re-analysed the immunoSEQ multiplex PCR reads in MiXCR, keeping a single row per CDR3 protein. The sample includes hundreds of thousands of distinct CDR3 sequences, more than 75% of them seen just once.

The sequence came from a human donor with multiple sclerosis. The gene calls are TRBV12-3 or TRBV12-4 and TRBJ2-4; D unresolved. The sample consisted of CD8+ T cells from PBMCs. The CDR3 sequence is CASSFRILTKNIQYF. CDR3 in DNA: TGTGCCAGCAGTTTCCGAATCCTAACCAAAAACATTCAGTACTTC.